One sample yielded the 30 T cell receptor beta chains listed below, sequenced in a study of T cell responses to AZD1222 COVID-19 vaccine. Sequencing was performed with immunoSEQ multiplex PCR; in TCRdb, only in-frame clones are kept and a portion is missing. This repertoire shows tens of thousands of clones, 80% to 90% found once; its top ten account for 1.3%. This sample comprised peripheral blood, obtained 28 days after the second AZD1222 dose. The receptors derive from an adult who received the AZD1222 COVID-19 vaccine.

This sequence joins TRBV12-3 or TRBV12-4 and TRBJ1-5; D possibly corresponds to TRBD1 (6 bases). This CDR3 has 13 residues. Trimming pared 10 bases from V and 10 bases from J, leaving 20 bases between. The CDR3 here is CATSWGAPDPQHF. The CDR3 DNA sequence: TGTGCCACCTCTTGGGGGGCGCCAGATCCCCAGCATTTT.

The genes are TRBV12-3 or TRBV12-4 and TRBJ1-2; 8 positions match TRBD1. Trimming took 3 bases from V and 5 from J; bases not matched to a gene: 2. This CDR3 region has 13 residues. The DNA for the CDR3 is TGTGCCAGCAGTTTTAACAGGGGGTATGGCTACACCTTC. Its translation: CASSFNRGYGYTF.

J is TRBJ2-1 and V is TRBV4-3; the match to TRBD2 covers 10 bases. The CDR3 covers 17 residues. Germline trimming cut 4 bases from V and 10 bases from J; bases unmatched to any gene: 16. The germline CDR1 and CDR2 sequences are LGHNA and YSLEER. For the CDR3, the DNA is TGCGCCAGCAGCCGAGGCATAGGACTAGCGGCGTCGGGCGAGCAGTTCTTC. Protein: CASSRGIGLAASGEQFF.

The V call is TRBV30, the J call TRBJ1-5; D is undetermined. V shed 1 base and J shed 5 bases, with 18 bases lying between them. Germline CDR1 and CDR2: GTSNPN and SVGIG (reference sequence). The CDR3 totals 16 residues. The CDR3 DNA reads TGTGCCTGGAGTGGGGATTTCCAGACGGTTCATCAGCCCCAGCATTTT. It is translated as CAWSGDFQTVHQPQHF.

This clone is a singleton in its sample. The J gene is TRBJ2-7, the V gene TRBV18; D possibly corresponds to TRBD1 (5 bases). V was trimmed by 3 bases and J by 5 bases, leaving 23 bases between them. The germline gives CDR1 KGHSH, CDR2 LQKENI. The CDR3 length is 17 residues. DNA of the CDR3: TGTGCCAGCTCACCCTCCGACAGTGGAGAGAAGTCAAACGAGCAGTACTTC. This gives the protein CASSPSDSGEKSNEQYF.

The chain employs TRBV5-1 and TRBJ2-3; 14 bases match TRBD2. Germline loops: CDR1 SGHRS, CDR2 YFSETQ. The V gene end was trimmed by 7 bases and the J gene end by 3 bases; junction bases not matched to a gene: 4. The CDR3 sequence is 15 residues long. For the CDR3, the DNA is TGCGCCAGCGGGACTAGCGGGAGAAGTACAGATACGCAGTATTTT. Residues: CASGTSGRSTDTQYF.

This sequence joins TRBV7-8 and TRBJ1-3, with D hard to call. Germline V gene data show CDR1 as SGHVS and CDR2 as FQNEAQ. This CDR3 contains 13 residues. Trimming took off 1 base at V and 4 bases at J, with 5 bases between the two ends. The DNA for the CDR3 is TGTGCCAGCAGCTTAGAACTGGGAAACACCATATATTTT. It specifies CASSLELGNTIYF.

The chain carries TRBV5-8 and TRBJ1-2; D gene uncertain. V lost 2 bases and J lost 6, with 11 bases in between. The CDR3 is 13 residues long. Germline CDR1 SGHTS, CDR2 YDEGEE. The CDR3 loop reads CASSFGGRDGYTF. The CDR3 bases are TGTGCCAGCAGCTTTGGCGGGAGGGATGGCTACACCTTC.

The CDR3 loop is CASSYGGPSTDTQYF. The CDR3 DNA follows: TGTGCCAGCAGTTACGGGGGACCTAGCACAGATACGCAGTATTTT. The chain links TRBV6-5 to TRBJ2-3, with D perhaps TRBD1 or TRBD2 (5 bases each). This CDR3 has 15 residues. The V gene lost 2 bases and the J gene lost 0 bases, with 9 bases spanning the gap. Germline V gene sequence: CDR1 MNHEY, CDR2 SVGAGI.

V is TRBV5-1 and J is TRBJ2-7, with D possibly being TRBD2 (5 bases). This CDR3 region has 15 residues. V lost 3 bases and J 6 bases, leaving 19 bases between the germline ends. CDR1 is SGHRS and CDR2 is YFSETQ in the germline V gene. In DNA, the CDR3 is TGCGCCAGCAGCTCTGGAGGAAGTACAGCCGGCGAGCAGTACTTC. Protein sequence: CASSSGGSTAGEQYF.

The chain recombines TRBV5-4 with TRBJ1-6, with D unclear. The CDR3 length is 12 residues. The germline V gene has CDR1 SGHNT and CDR2 YYREEE (reference sequence). V gave up 4 bases and J gave up 8 bases, with 7 bases separating them. In DNA, the CDR3 is TGTGCCAGCAGCATCGGGGATTCACCCCTCCACTTT. Translating gives CASSIGDSPLHF.

The V gene is TRBV28, the J gene TRBJ2-5; TRBD2 matches at 11 bases. This CDR3 region has 17 residues. V lost 3 bases, J lost 4 bases, and 10 bases stayed unmatched. The V gene's germline CDR1 is MDHEN and CDR2 SYDVKM. CDR3 coding DNA: TGTGCCAGCAGTTTGGTTAGCGGGAGGGCAGGGGGAGAGACCCAGTACTTC. Protein: CASSLVSGRAGGETQYF. The entire variable domain, with the rest obtained from reference TRBV28 and TRBJ2-5, is as follows: DVKVTQSSRYLVKRTGEKVFLECVQDMDHENMFWYRQDPGLGLRLIYFSYDVKMKEKGDIPEGYSVSREKKERFSLILESASTNQTSMYLCASSLVSGRAGGETQYFGPGTRLLVL.

The chain uses TRBV6-1 and TRBJ2-3; TRBD2 matches at 13 bases. The length of the CDR3 is 18 residues. Germline V gene sequence: CDR1 MNHNS, CDR2 SASEGT. V was clipped by 4 bases and J by 1 base; unmatched bases: 8. The CDR3 reads CASSGTSGRAWGTDTQYF. The CDR3 DNA is TGTGCCAGCAGTGGAACTAGCGGGAGGGCCTGGGGCACAGATACGCAGTATTTT.

This clone came up a few times. The chain carries TRBV7-9 and TRBJ2-2; D is ambiguous. Trimming left V 7 bases short and J 7 bases short, with 4 bases between. This CDR3 region has 10 residues. The germline V gene has CDR1 SEHNR and CDR2 FQNEAQ (reference sequence). This CDR3 is CASKGGELFF. In DNA, the CDR3 is TGTGCCAGCAAGGGCGGGGAGCTGTTTTTT.

The J gene is TRBJ1-2, the V gene TRBV27; D is unclear. CDR1 MNHEY and CDR2 SMNVEV come from the germline V gene (reference sequence). Between the trimmed V and J ends, which lost 2 bases and 7 bases, there was a span of 17 bases. The CDR3 consists of 15 residues. The CDR3 nucleotides are TGTGCCAGCAGTTTACAAGGACTACTCGCGGGTGGCTACACCTTC. It specifies CASSLQGLLAGGYTF.

The V and J genes are TRBV28 and TRBJ1-1; D perhaps matches TRBD1 (5 bases). CDR3 length: 15 amino acids. Trimming took off 2 bases at V and 1 base at J, with 11 bases between the two ends. Per the germline V gene, CDR1 is MDHEN and CDR2 is SYDVKM. The CDR3 region is CASSLGTAPNTEAFF. CDR3 in DNA: TGTGCCAGCAGTTTAGGGACGGCCCCGAACACTGAAGCTTTCTTT.

The chain is built from TRBV20-1 and TRBJ2-7; the D call may be TRBD1 or TRBD2 (5 bases each). The V and J ends lost 6 bases and 4 bases respectively, with 10 bases between them. This CDR3 has 11 residues. Germline CDR1 reads DFQATT; CDR2 reads SNEGSKA (reference sequence). CDR3 sequence reads: CSAPRGYEQYF. The CDR3 DNA follows: TGCAGTGCACCGAGGGGTTACGAGCAGTACTTC.

The CDR3 loop is CASSSGTSSYEQYF. DNA of the CDR3: TGTGCCAGCAGCTCCGGGACAAGCTCCTACGAGCAGTACTTC. The chain is built from TRBV7-6 and TRBJ2-7; a possible D gene is TRBD1 (6 bases). Germline V gene data show CDR1 as SGHVS and CDR2 as FNYEAQ. The CDR3 has 14 amino acids. V was clipped by 4 bases and J by 0 bases, with 10 bases between them.

This chain connects TRBV27 to TRBJ2-7; TRBD2 agrees at 11 bases. The J segment lost 6 bases and the V segment lost 3 bases, leaving 7 bases of the junction unmatched. The CDR3 totals 15 residues. The germline V gene encodes CDR1 MNHEY and CDR2 SMNVEV (reference sequence). The DNA for the CDR3 is TGTGCCAGCAGTTTCCAACTAGCGGGAGTCCCCGAGCAGTACTTC. Encoded protein: CASSFQLAGVPEQYF.

V gene TRBV7-2 combines with J gene TRBJ2-1, with 11 nucleotides matching TRBD2. V lost 3 bases to trimming and J lost 6 bases; unmatched junction nucleotides: 13. CDR1 and CDR2 (germline): SGHTA, FQGNSA. The CDR3 spans 18 residues. DNA of the CDR3: TGTGCCAGCAGCTTCACCAAACAACTAGCGGGAGAGGTCAATGAGCAGTTCTTC. Its protein product is CASSFTKQLAGEVNEQFF.

The gene calls are TRBV7-2 and TRBJ1-5, with 8 bases matching TRBD1. Unmatched junction bases numbered 5, after V lost 5 bases and J lost 2 bases. CDR3 length: 15 amino acids. Germline CDR1 reads SGHTA; CDR2 reads FQGNSA. CDR3 sequence: CASSPQTGGNQPQHF. Written as DNA, the CDR3 is TGTGCCAGCAGCCCTCAGACAGGGGGCAATCAGCCCCAGCATTTT.

The table lists this clone with a few counts. This rearrangement joins TRBV18 to TRBJ2-7; no reliable D call. This CDR3 region has 14 residues. V lost 3 bases, J lost 1 base, and 10 bases lay in between. Germline V gene data show CDR1 as KGHSH and CDR2 as LQKENI. CDR3 sequence reads: CASSPAAESYEQYF. CDR3 nucleotide sequence: TGTGCCAGCTCACCGGCAGCCGAGTCCTACGAGCAGTACTTC.

The rearrangement joins TRBV29-1 to TRBJ2-7; 7 bases fit TRBD2. V dropped 4 bases and J dropped 5; count of bases not matched to a gene: 8. CDR3 length: 13 amino acids. Germline V gene data show CDR1 as SQVTM and CDR2 as ANQGSEA. CDR3 bases: TGCAGCGTTGCGGCGGGAGTAGCCCACGAGCAGTACTTC. Encoded protein: CSVAAGVAHEQYF.

J is TRBJ1-2 and V is TRBV28; the D is unclear. Per germline, CDR1 MDHEN and CDR2 SYDVKM. V was shortened by 3 bases and J by 3 bases, with 11 bases between the two germline ends. CDR3 length equals 14 residues. In DNA form, the CDR3 reads TGTGCCAGCAGTTTGTTCCCAGCAGACTATGGCTACACCTTC. The encoded protein is CASSLFPADYGYTF.

The chain uses TRBV30 and TRBJ1-1; 10 nucleotides line up with TRBD1. The germline V gene encodes CDR1 GTSNPN and CDR2 SVGIG (reference sequence). There are 15 residues in the CDR3. After removal of 3 bases from V and 3 bases from J, the junction contained 7 bases not matched to a gene. The CDR3 region is CAWRPRDRGYTEAFF. The CDR3 region has the DNA TGTGCCTGGAGGCCCCGGGACAGGGGCTACACTGAAGCTTTCTTT.

This sequence joins TRBV4-2 and TRBJ2-7; 14 bases are a match to TRBD2. Germline assignment: CDR1 LGHNA and CDR2 YNFKEQ. The V segment lost 1 base and the J segment 1 base; nucleotides outside the gene matches: 15. The CDR3 extends over 21 amino acids. Here the CDR3 DNA reads TGTGCCAGCAGCCAAGTACTCTATGGACTAGCGGGAGGCCCTGATTCCTACGAGCAGTACTTC. It translates to CASSQVLYGLAGGPDSYEQYF.

The CDR3 DNA follows: TGTGCCAGCAGCTTAACCGAGGTCTCCTACGAGCAGTACTTC. As protein: CASSLTEVSYEQYF. This rearrangement joins TRBV7-8 to TRBJ2-7; no reliable D call. V lost 2 bases and J 0 bases, leaving 8 bases between the germline ends. CDR1 SGHVS and CDR2 FQNEAQ come from the germline V gene. There are 14 residues in the CDR3.

In this sample, this clone turned up once. This chain uses TRBV7-9 with TRBJ2-5; perhaps TRBD2 as D (5 bases). Germline lookup yields CDR1 SEHNR and CDR2 FQNEAQ (reference sequence). Trimming pared 3 bases from V and 4 bases from J, leaving 9 bases between. This CDR3 has 13 residues. CDR3 nucleotides: TGTGCCAGCAGCTTTACTGGGAGAGAGACCCAGTACTTC. It codes for CASSFTGRETQYF.

The J gene is TRBJ1-6, the V gene TRBV27; D is possibly TRBD1 (5 bases). This CDR3 is built from 11 residues. V shed 10 bases and J shed 4 bases, with 5 bases lying between them. Germline V gene lookup returns CDR1 MNHEY and CDR2 SMNVEV (reference sequence). In DNA, the CDR3 is TGTGCCACAGGGTATAATTCACCCCTCCACTTT. Its translation is CATGYNSPLHF.

The gene calls are TRBV7-6 and TRBJ2-2; no clear D gene. The CDR3 has 16 residues. Germline lookup yields CDR1 SGHVS and CDR2 FNYEAQ. V was pared by 2 bases and J by 0 bases, with 10 bases between. The CDR3 nucleotides are TGTGCCAGCAGCTTAAGATCGGCAGCGAACACCGGGGAGCTGTTTTTT. It is translated as CASSLRSAANTGELFF.